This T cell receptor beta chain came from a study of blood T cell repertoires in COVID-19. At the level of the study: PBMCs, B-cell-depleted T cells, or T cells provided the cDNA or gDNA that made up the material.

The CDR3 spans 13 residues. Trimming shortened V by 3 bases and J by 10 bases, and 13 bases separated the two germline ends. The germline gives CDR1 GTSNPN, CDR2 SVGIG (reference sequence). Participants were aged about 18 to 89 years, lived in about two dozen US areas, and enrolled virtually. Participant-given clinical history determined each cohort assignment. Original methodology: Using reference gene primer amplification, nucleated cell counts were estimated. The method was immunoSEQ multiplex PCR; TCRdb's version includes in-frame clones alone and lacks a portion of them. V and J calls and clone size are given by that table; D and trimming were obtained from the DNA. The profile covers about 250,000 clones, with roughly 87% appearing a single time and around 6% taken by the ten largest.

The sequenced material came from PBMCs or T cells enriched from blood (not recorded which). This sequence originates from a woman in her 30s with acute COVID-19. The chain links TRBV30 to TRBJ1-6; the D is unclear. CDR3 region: CAWRSGLGSPLHF. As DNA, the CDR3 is TGTGCCTGGAGAAGCGGGCTTGGGTCACCCCTCCACTTT.